Here is one T cell receptor (beta chain) with its context. The antigen is unknown. TCRdb's table, derived via immunoSEQ multiplex PCR, lists solely in-frame clones and lacks some. The sample lists 90,000 to 95,000 clones, approximately 91% seen once, with approximately 4% in the top ten. This specimen belongs to a study of T cells in localized non-small cell lung cancer. General study results and limits: Increased T cell density in blood showed an association with longer overall survival. Sequencing involved a lone tumor region, leaving heterogeneity possible. Uninvolved adjacent lung had the highest recorded T cell clonality, with tumor below it.

The CDR3 has 15 residues. Germline V gene data show CDR1 as MNHNS and CDR2 as SASEGT. V lost 3 bases to trimming and J lost 5 bases; unmatched junction nucleotides: 8. The chain couples TRBV6-1 to TRBJ2-5; 8 bases map to TRBD2. The receptor was derived from a woman aged 35-70 years with stage II squamous cell lung carcinoma. The source material was PBMCs, sampled before any cancer treatment. CDR3 loop: CASSDWREAVETQYF. As DNA, the CDR3 is TGTGCCAGCAGTGATTGGCGGGAGGCCGTTGAGACCCAGTACTTC.